This T cell receptor (gamma chain) was recorded in a study of intestinal T cells in coeliac disease (TCRdb year 2020). About the investigation overall: Coeliac patients were much younger than controls, with mean ages of 16.0 versus 54.8 years in the TRG cohort. In the TCR-delta (TRD) cohort, there were duodenal biopsies from around eleven coeliac disease patients and around eleven non-coeliac controls. A second, larger TCR-gamma (TRG) cohort comprised duodenal biopsies from 33 coeliac disease patients and some 20 non-coeliac controls. The paper as a whole reports these results and caveats: FFPE-derived DNA was found to be relatively degraded, and loss of a proportion of TCR sequences in each sample was likely caused by this degradation. Repeated CDR3 amino acid sequences could not be distinguished from PCR duplicates. In training, clustering based on TRD kmers put every one of the 22 biopsies in the right class, and the leave-one-out accuracy was reported as 91%. Coeliac and control groups differed significantly in age, although an age-split analysis did not yield significant classification. TRG clustering correctly classified most of the 54 biopsies (approximately 94%), with a reported leave-one-out accuracy of roughly 90%.

Trimmed from V: 0 bases; trimmed from J: 0 bases; junction bases lacking a gene match: 5. There are 15 amino acids in the CDR3, from cysteine to phenylalanine inclusive. The CDR3 DNA has 45 bases and is translated from base 1. CDR1 and CDR2 are read off the germline V gene as VINAFY and YDVSNSKD. Genomic DNA was extracted with the QIAamp DNA FFPE tissue kit from ten 5-um FFPE scrolls per case. Fully anonymised formalin-fixed paraffin-embedded duodenal biopsies surplus to diagnostic needs were used to test TCR repertoire-based classification of coeliac disease. Controls had no clinical or histological suspicion of coeliac disease and underwent upper endoscopy for reflux, dyspepsia or gastritis. In this sample, this clone turned up once. The clone's antigen remains unknown. The sample holds no much larger clone one base away, and base qualities are not on file. A single read offers scant evidence. The method was multiplex PCR. TCRdb lists the instrument as Ion Torrent PGM. TRG repertoires were amplified from 200 ng of biopsy DNA with the LymphoTrack kit, in which Illumina adapters are carried by the primers. After purification with AMPure XP beads and quantification on a 2100 Bioanalyzer, the TRG amplicons were pooled in equimolar amounts. TRG libraries were sequenced on an Ion PGM instrument. Turning to the authors' computational methods: Reads in which more than 10% of nucleotides fell below the per-patient third-quartile quality score were removed with FastX. Alignment of reads was performed with IMGT/HighV-QUEST so that V, D and J genes were assigned, CDR3 regions were identified and functionality was assessed. Sequences were converted to amino acids, and every sequence predicted to be non-functional was removed. CDR3s were split into kmers, with and without positional annotation; kmer frequencies underwent PCA, and samples were clustered using all 1023 combinations of PCs 1-10. Classification was validated by leave-one-out cross-validation, in which parameters were re-optimised on the remaining samples each time. Using the vegan R package, Shannon diversity was calculated from repeated random subsamples whose size matched the lowest read count. After TCRdb called clones again from the public reads with CATT, rows with identical DNA were merged. TCRdb, not the authors, supplied the V and J calls. This sample holds around 400 gamma-chain clones; roughly three fifths were observed only once. The top ten hold approximately 30% of the sample.

The chain couples TRGV5 to TRGJ1 or TRGJ2. The sample comprised a duodenal biopsy. The receptor comes from a human donor who served as a control with a normal duodenal biopsy, not a healthy volunteer. The CDR3 protein sequence reads: CATWDRPANYYKKLF. The DNA sequence is as follows: TGTGCCACCTGGGACAGGCCGGCGAATTATTATAAGAAACTCTTT.